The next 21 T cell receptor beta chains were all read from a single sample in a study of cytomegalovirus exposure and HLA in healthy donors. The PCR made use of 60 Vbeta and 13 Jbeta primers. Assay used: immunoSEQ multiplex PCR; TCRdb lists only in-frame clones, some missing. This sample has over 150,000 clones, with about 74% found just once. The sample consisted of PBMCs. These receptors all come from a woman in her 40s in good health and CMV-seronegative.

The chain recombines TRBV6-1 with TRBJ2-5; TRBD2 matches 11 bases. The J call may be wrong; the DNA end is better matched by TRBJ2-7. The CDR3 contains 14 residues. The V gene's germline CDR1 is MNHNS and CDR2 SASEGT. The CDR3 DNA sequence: TGTGCCAGCAGTGTAGCGGGAGGGCCGCGCGAGCAGTACTTC. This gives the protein CASSVAGGPREQYF.

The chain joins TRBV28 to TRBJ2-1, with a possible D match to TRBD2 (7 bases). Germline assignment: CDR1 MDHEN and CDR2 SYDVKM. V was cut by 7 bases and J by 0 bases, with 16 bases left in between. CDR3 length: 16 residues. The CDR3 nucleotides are TGTGCCAGCACCGAGGGGGGGACGAGCTCCTACAATGAGCAGTTCTTC. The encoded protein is CASTEGGTSSYNEQFF.

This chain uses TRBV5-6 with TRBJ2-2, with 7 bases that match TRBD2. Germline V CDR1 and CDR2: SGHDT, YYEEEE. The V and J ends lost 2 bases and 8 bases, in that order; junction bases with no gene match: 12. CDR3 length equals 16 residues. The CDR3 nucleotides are TGTGCCAGCAGCTTTCGTGGTAGCGGGTTGAGAGGGGAGCTGTTTTTT. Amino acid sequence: CASSFRGSGLRGELFF.

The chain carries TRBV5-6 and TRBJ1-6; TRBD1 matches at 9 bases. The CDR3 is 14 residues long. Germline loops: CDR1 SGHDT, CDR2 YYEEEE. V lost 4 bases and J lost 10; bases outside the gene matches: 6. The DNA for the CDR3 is TGTGCCAGCAGCCTAGGACAGGGGCCCTCACCCCTCCACTTT. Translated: CASSLGQGPSPLHF.

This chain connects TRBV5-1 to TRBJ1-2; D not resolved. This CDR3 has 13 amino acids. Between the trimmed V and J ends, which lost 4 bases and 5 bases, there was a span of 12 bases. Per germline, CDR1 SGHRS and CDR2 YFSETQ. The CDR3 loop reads CASSPPDVYGYTF. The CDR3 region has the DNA TGCGCCAGCAGCCCTCCAGATGTTTATGGCTACACCTTC. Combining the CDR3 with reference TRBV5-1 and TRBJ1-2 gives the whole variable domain KAGVTQTPRYLIKTRGQQVTLSCSPISGHRSVSWYQQTPGQGLQFLFEYFSETQRNKGNFPGRFSGRQFSNSRSEMNVSTLELGDSALYLCASSPPDVYGYTFGSGTRLTVV.

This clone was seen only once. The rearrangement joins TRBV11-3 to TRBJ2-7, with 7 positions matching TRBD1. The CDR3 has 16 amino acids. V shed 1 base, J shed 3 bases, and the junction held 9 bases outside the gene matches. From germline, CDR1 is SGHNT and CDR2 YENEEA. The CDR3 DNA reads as TGTGCCAGCAGCTTAGTTGGGGACAGCAAATACTACGAGCAGTACTTC. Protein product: CASSLVGDSKYYEQYF.

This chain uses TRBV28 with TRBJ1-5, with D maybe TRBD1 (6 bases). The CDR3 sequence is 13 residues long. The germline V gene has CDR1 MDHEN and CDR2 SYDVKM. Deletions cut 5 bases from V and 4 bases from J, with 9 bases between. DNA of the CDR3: TGTGCCAGCAGTGAGGGGGGGAATCAGCCCCAGCATTTT. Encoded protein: CASSEGGNQPQHF.

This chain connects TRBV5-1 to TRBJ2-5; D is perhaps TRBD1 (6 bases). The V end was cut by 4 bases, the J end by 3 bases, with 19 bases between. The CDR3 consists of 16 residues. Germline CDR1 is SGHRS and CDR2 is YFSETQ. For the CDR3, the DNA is TGCGCCAGCAGCGGAGGCAGGACAGATCGCAAAGAGACCCAGTACTTC. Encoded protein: CASSGGRTDRKETQYF.

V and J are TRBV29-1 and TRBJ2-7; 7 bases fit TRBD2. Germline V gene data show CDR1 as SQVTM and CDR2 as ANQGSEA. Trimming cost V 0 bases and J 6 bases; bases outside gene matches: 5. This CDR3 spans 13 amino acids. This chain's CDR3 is CSVEDEGGREQYF. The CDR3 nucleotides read TGCAGCGTTGAAGATGAGGGAGGGCGCGAGCAGTACTTC.

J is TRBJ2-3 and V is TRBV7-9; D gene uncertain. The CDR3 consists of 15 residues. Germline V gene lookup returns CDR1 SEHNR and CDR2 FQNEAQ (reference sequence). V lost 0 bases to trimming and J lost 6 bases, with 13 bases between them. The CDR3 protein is CASSLARNPRDTQYF. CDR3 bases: TGTGCCAGCAGCTTAGCGCGGAACCCGCGGGATACGCAGTATTTT.

CDR3 loop: CAWSVLRGRRAYNEQFF. DNA of the CDR3: TGTGCCTGGAGTGTACTCCGGGGTCGGAGGGCCTACAATGAGCAGTTCTTC. V is TRBV30 and J is TRBJ2-1, with D maybe TRBD2 (6 bases). V was shortened by 0 bases and J by 2 bases, with 17 bases between the two germline ends. Looked up from germline, CDR1 is GTSNPN and CDR2 is SVGIG (reference sequence). The CDR3 totals 17 residues.

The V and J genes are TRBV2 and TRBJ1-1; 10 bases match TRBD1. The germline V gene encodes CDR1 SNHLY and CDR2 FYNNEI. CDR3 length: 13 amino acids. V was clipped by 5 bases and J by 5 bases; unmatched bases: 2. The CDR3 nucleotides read TGTGCCAGCAGTTTGGGACAGGGGACTGAAGCTTTCTTT. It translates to CASSLGQGTEAFF.

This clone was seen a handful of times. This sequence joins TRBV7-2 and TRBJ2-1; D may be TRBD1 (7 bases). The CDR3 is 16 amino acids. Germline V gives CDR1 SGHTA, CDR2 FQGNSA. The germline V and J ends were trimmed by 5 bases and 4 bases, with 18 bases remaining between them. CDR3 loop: CASSAGQRTGYNEQFF. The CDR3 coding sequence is TGTGCCAGCAGCGCGGGACAGCGGACTGGTTACAATGAGCAGTTCTTC.

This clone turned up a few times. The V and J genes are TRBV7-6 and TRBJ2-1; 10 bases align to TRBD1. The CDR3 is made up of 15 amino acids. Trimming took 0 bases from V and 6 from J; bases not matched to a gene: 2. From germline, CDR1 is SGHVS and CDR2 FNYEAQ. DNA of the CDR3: TGTGCCAGCAGCTTAGCCTGGACAGGGGGCAATGAGCAGTTCTTC. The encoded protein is CASSLAWTGGNEQFF.

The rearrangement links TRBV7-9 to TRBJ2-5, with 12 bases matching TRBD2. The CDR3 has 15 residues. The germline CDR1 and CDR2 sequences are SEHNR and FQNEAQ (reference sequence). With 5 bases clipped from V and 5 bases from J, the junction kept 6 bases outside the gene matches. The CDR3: CASSIGLAGLETQYF. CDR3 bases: TGTGCCAGCAGCATTGGACTAGCGGGGTTGGAGACCCAGTACTTC.

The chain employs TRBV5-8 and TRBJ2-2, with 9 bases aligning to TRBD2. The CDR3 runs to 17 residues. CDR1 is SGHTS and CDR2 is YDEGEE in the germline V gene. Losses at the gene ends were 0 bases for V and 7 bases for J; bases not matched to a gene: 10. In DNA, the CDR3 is TGTGCCAGCAGCTTGGTTTTCCTAGCGGGACGGAGCGGGGAGCTGTTTTTT. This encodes CASSLVFLAGRSGELFF.

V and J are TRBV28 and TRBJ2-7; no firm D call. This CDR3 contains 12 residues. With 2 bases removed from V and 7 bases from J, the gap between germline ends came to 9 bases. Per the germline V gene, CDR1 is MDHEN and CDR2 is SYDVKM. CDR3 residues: CASSLPPGEQYF. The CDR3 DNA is TGTGCCAGCAGTTTACCCCCCGGGGAGCAGTACTTC.

CDR3: CASIPGTGGMNTEAFF. For the CDR3, the DNA is TGTGCCAGCATCCCCGGGACAGGGGGCATGAACACTGAAGCTTTCTTT. The gene calls are TRBV28 and TRBJ1-1, with 12 positions matching TRBD1. The junction had 6 bases not matched to a gene; V was cut back by 7 bases and J by 0 bases. This CDR3 region has 16 residues. Looked up from germline, CDR1 is MDHEN and CDR2 is SYDVKM.

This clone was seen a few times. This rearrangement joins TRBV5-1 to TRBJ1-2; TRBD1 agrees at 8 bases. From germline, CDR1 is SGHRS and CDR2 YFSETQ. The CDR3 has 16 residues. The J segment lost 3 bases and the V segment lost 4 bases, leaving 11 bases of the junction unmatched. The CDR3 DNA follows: TGCGCCAGCAGCCCCCTACTCGGACAGGGTCACTATGGCTACACCTTC. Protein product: CASSPLLGQGHYGYTF.

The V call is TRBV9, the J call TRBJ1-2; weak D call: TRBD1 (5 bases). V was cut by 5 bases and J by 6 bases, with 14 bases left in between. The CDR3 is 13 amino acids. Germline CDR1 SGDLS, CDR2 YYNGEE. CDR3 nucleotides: TGTGCCAGCAGACTCTCGGGGGGTGATGGCTACACCTTC. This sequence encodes CASRLSGGDGYTF.

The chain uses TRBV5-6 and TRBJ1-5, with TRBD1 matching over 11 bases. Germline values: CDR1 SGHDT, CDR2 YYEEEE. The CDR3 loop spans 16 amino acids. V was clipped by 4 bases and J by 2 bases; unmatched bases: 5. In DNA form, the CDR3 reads TGTGCCAGCAGCAGAAGGGACAGGGGGGGCAATCAGCCCCAGCATTTT. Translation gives CASSRRDRGGNQPQHF. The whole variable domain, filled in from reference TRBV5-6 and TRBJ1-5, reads DAGVTQSPTHLIKTRGQQVTLRCSPKSGHDTVSWYQQALGQGPQFIFQYYEEEERQRGNFPDRFSGHQFPNYSSELNVNALLLGDSALYLCASSRRDRGGNQPQHFGDGTRLSIL.